Below, 26 T cell receptor beta chains from the same sample are listed, as sequenced in a study of blood T cell repertoires in COVID-19 (dated by TCRdb to about 2020). Preparation of the library involved the immunoSEQ multiplex PCR assay. Entries here come from immuneACCESS through TCRdb and include only in-frame sequences with V and J called. Some clones fail to appear in such tables; in the studies checked, an unresolved V gene covers under half of the shortfall, and the cause of the remainder is unknown. A total of some 98,000 clones appear in this sample, approximately 80% of them only once. The leading ten clones occupy roughly 10% of the sample. The sample consisted of peripheral blood. The receptors shown here come from a man aged 70-80 years with acute or convalescent COVID-19.

V usage is TRBV7-2 and J usage is TRBJ2-7; 14 positions match TRBD2. V was clipped by 4 bases and J by 6 bases; unmatched bases: 8. The CDR3 contains 16 residues. Germline V gives CDR1 SGHTA, CDR2 FQGNSA. The CDR3 DNA reads TGTGCCAGCAGCTATGGACTAGCGGGGGGATCGGGCGAGCAGTACTTC. This gives the protein CASSYGLAGGSGEQYF.

The chain carries TRBV6-5 and TRBJ1-1, with TRBD1 matching over 7 bases. Germline V gene lookup returns CDR1 MNHEY and CDR2 SVGAGI. V trimming: 6 bases; J trimming: 0 bases; junction bases outside the gene matches: 7. CDR3 length: 15 amino acids. The CDR3 nucleotides read TGTGCCAGCAGACGGACAGGAGCCCTGAACACTGAAGCTTTCTTT. Protein sequence: CASRRTGALNTEAFF.

The rearrangement links TRBV14 to TRBJ2-1, with D possibly TRBD2 on 5 matching bases. This CDR3 spans 15 amino acids. CDR1 and CDR2 (germline): SGHDN, FVKESK. V dropped 4 bases and J dropped 1 base, with 11 bases sitting between them. CDR3: CASSRLAVSYNEQFF. The CDR3 DNA follows: TGTGCCAGCAGCCGGCTAGCTGTATCCTACAATGAGCAGTTCTTC.

This clone was observed a single time. The chain has TRBV18 and TRBJ2-2; 9 bases map to TRBD1. Losses at the gene ends were 2 bases for V and 7 bases for J; bases not matched to a gene: 5. CDR1 and CDR2 from the germline V gene are KGHSH and LQKENI. The CDR3 length is 15 residues. CDR3 nucleotides: TGTGCCAGCTCACCAACAGGGGGCCGTCACGGGGAGCTGTTTTTT. This sequence encodes CASSPTGGRHGELFF.

The chain is built from TRBV6-5 and TRBJ1-2; 7 bases align to TRBD1. Germline lookup yields CDR1 MNHEY and CDR2 SVGAGI. This CDR3 comprises 16 residues. V trimming: 0 bases; J trimming: 0 bases; junction bases outside the gene matches: 4. CDR3 protein: CASSYSAGQANYGYTF. DNA of the CDR3: TGTGCCAGCAGTTACTCTGCTGGACAGGCTAACTATGGCTACACCTTC.

CDR3 in amino acids: CASSLLGATSYGYTF. The CDR3 region has the DNA TGCGCCAGCAGCTTGCTGGGGGCGACTTCTTATGGCTACACCTTC. The chain links TRBV5-1 to TRBJ1-2, with a tentative D call TRBD1 (6 bases). Germline V lookup: CDR1 SGHRS, CDR2 YFSETQ. Trimming removed 1 base from V and 5 bases from J, with 15 bases in between. The CDR3 spans 15 residues. Full variable domain (remainder filled in from reference TRBV5-1 and TRBJ1-2): KAGVTQTPRYLIKTRGQQVTLSCSPISGHRSVSWYQQTPGQGLQFLFEYFSETQRNKGNFPGRFSGRQFSNSRSEMNVSTLELGDSALYLCASSLLGATSYGYTFGSGTRLTVV.

The genes are TRBV28 and TRBJ2-5, with D perhaps TRBD2 (7 bases). CDR1 MDHEN and CDR2 SYDVKM come from the germline V gene. The CDR3 has 14 amino acids. Trimming left V 5 bases short and J 2 bases short, with 12 bases between. The CDR3 region has the DNA TGTGCCAGCAGTCTCGGGGGGACACAAGAGACCCAGTACTTC. It encodes CASSLGGTQETQYF.

This clone has more than one count but fewer than ten. The genes are TRBV28 and TRBJ2-2; 10 nucleotides align to TRBD1. Trimming at V came to 10 bases and at J to 7 bases, leaving 15 bases not matched to a gene. The length of the CDR3 is 16 residues. The V gene's germline CDR1 is MDHEN and CDR2 SYDVKM. CDR3 amino acids: CATTPHGTGDFGELFF. The CDR3 region has the DNA TGTGCCACCACCCCTCACGGGACAGGGGATTTCGGGGAGCTGTTTTTT.

The sample holds one count of this clone. In DNA, the CDR3 is TGTGCCAGCAGTGAAGCGGTAGTTTGGGCAGGAGGAAACACCATATATTTT. Its protein is CASSEAVVWAGGNTIYF. The chain combines TRBV2 with TRBJ1-3; D uncertain. V was clipped by 0 bases and J by 4 bases, with 16 bases between them. The length of the CDR3 is 17 residues. Germline lookup yields CDR1 SNHLY and CDR2 FYNNEI.

This rearrangement joins TRBV18 to TRBJ1-5, with a possible D match to TRBD1 (6 bases). The ends were cut back, 5 bases at V and 4 bases at J, with 9 bases in the middle. In germline, CDR1 is KGHSH, CDR2 LQKENI. CDR3 length equals 13 residues. The CDR3 DNA is TGTGCCAGCTCAACCCAGGGGAATCAGCCCCAGCATTTT. This encodes CASSTQGNQPQHF.

This rearrangement joins TRBV29-1 to TRBJ1-2; D is unresolved. This CDR3 has 12 residues. Germline V CDR1 and CDR2: SQVTM, ANQGSEA. With 6 bases removed from V and 1 base from J, the gap between germline ends came to 9 bases. In DNA form, the CDR3 reads TGCAGCGTCACGACTGGTAACTATGGCTACACCTTC. Translating it yields CSVTTGNYGYTF.

This clone was counted once. The chain uses TRBV20-1 and TRBJ1-2; D remains ambiguous. This CDR3 region has 11 residues. CDR1 is DFQATT and CDR2 is SNEGSKA in the germline V gene (reference sequence). The V and J ends lost 6 bases and 4 bases respectively, with 9 bases between them. The CDR3 here is CSAPSFYGYTF. DNA of the CDR3: TGCAGTGCCCCTAGTTTCTATGGCTACACCTTC.

The chain combines TRBV30 with TRBJ2-5, with 11 bases lining up with TRBD2. Germline CDR1 and CDR2: GTSNPN and SVGIG (reference sequence). V was pared by 3 bases and J by 4 bases, with 4 bases of the junction left unmatched. The CDR3 consists of 14 residues. CDR3 sequence: CAWSPGTSGETQYF. CDR3 DNA: TGTGCCTGGAGCCCCGGGACTAGCGGAGAGACCCAGTACTTC.

The chain recombines TRBV7-2 with TRBJ2-3, with a tentative D call TRBD1 (5 bases). Trimming cost V 1 base and J 1 base, with 12 bases left between them. CDR1 is SGHTA, CDR2 FQGNSA, per germline. The CDR3 totals 16 residues. The CDR3 region is CASSLGGISGTDTQYF. The CDR3 DNA reads as TGTGCCAGCAGCTTAGGGGGCATTTCAGGCACAGATACGCAGTATTTT.

The rearrangement uses TRBV19 and TRBJ2-6, with D possibly matching TRBD1 (5 bases). Germline V gives CDR1 LNHDA, CDR2 SQIVND (reference sequence). This CDR3 is built from 13 residues. Trimming removed 9 bases from V and 10 bases from J, with 16 bases in between. The CDR3 region is CASHPDSQNVLTF. The CDR3 DNA reads TGTGCCAGCCACCCAGACAGTCAAAACGTCCTGACTTTC.

This clone was counted a few times. The J gene is TRBJ2-1, the V gene TRBV7-2, with 11 positions matching TRBD2. V lost 4 bases and J lost 2; bases outside the gene matches: 1. This CDR3 is 15 amino acids long. The germline CDR1 and CDR2 sequences are SGHTA and FQGNSA. DNA for the CDR3: TGTGCCAGCAGCTCTAGCGGGGGGACCTACAATGAGCAGTTCTTC. Amino acids: CASSSSGGTYNEQFF.

The CDR3 DNA follows: TGTGCCAGCAGGCAAACAGGGGGCAATCAGCCCCAGCATTTT. Translating gives CASRQTGGNQPQHF. The chain joins TRBV2 to TRBJ1-5; 7 bases are shared with TRBD1. The CDR3 spans 14 residues. Trimming took 6 bases from V and 2 from J; bases not matched to a gene: 4. CDR1 is SNHLY, CDR2 FYNNEI, per germline.

The J gene is TRBJ2-1, the V gene TRBV10-3; 14 bases align to TRBD2. The V and J ends lost 6 bases and 4 bases, in that order; junction bases with no gene match: 5. The CDR3 is made up of 16 amino acids. CDR1 is ENHRY and CDR2 is SYGVKD in the germline V gene. The CDR3: CAIRGTSGGYYNEQFF. The CDR3 coding sequence is TGTGCCATCAGGGGGACTAGCGGGGGCTATTACAATGAGCAGTTCTTC.

The table lists this clone with a few counts. The chain recombines TRBV4-1 with TRBJ1-2, with D maybe TRBD1 (5 bases). Germline CDR1 reads MGHRA; CDR2 reads YSYEKL. The CDR3 extends over 13 amino acids. V was clipped by 0 bases and J by 8 bases, with 10 bases between them. CDR3 residues: CASSQEGAVGYTF. The DNA of the CDR3 is TGCGCCAGCAGCCAAGAAGGGGCTGTGGGCTACACCTTC.

The chain joins TRBV2 to TRBJ1-6, with a tentative D call TRBD1 (5 bases). The CDR3 length is 14 residues. Germline V CDR1 and CDR2: SNHLY, FYNNEI. V lost 4 bases to trimming and J lost 1 base, with 5 bases between them. CDR3 nucleotides: TGTGCCAGCAGTGGACAGTCCTATAATTCACCCCTCCACTTT. It yields the protein CASSGQSYNSPLHF.

This rearrangement joins TRBV4-1 to TRBJ2-5, with D possibly TRBD1 on 6 matching bases. The CDR3 covers 15 residues. Germline values: CDR1 MGHRA, CDR2 YSYEKL. V lost 1 base, J lost 5 bases, and 14 bases lay in between. The CDR3 coding sequence is TGCGCCAGCAGCCAAGCCAACAGGGATGGGGAGACCCAGTACTTC. This encodes CASSQANRDGETQYF.

This clone was counted once. The chain couples TRBV21-1 to TRBJ2-7; whether TRBD2, the table's D call, matches the DNA was not checked. TRBV21-1 is noted as a pseudogene. This CDR3 has 16 amino acids. The CDR3 sequence is CASSKFSAGSSYEQYF. Here the CDR3 DNA reads TGTGCCAGCAGCAAATTTTCGGCGGGGAGCTCCTACGAGCAGTACTTC.

The CDR3 DNA sequence: TGTGCCAGCAGGGAGACAGAAACTGAAGCTTTCTTT. Protein product: CASRETETEAFF. This chain joins TRBV6-5 and TRBJ1-1, with a tentative D call TRBD1 (5 bases). Looked up from germline, CDR1 is MNHEY and CDR2 is SVGAGI. This CDR3 has 12 amino acids. The V end lost 6 bases, the J end lost 5 bases, and 10 bases lay between the germline ends.

The V gene is TRBV5-5, the J gene TRBJ1-5; 8 bases align to TRBD1. The CDR3 contains 16 residues. The junction had 6 bases not matched to a gene; V was cut back by 3 bases and J by 1 base. Germline assignment: CDR1 SGHKS and CDR2 YYEKEE (reference sequence). As DNA, the CDR3 is TGTGCCAGCAGCTCGTCCAGGGGGCCCAGCAATCAGCCCCAGCATTTT. It specifies CASSSSRGPSNQPQHF.

The V gene is TRBV29-1, the J gene TRBJ1-3; tentatively, D is TRBD1 (6 bases). V gave up 5 bases and J gave up 4 bases, with 27 bases separating them. CDR1 is SQVTM, CDR2 ANQGSEA, per germline. The CDR3 is 18 residues long. The CDR3 loop reads CSVKSPPLYRVGGNTIYF. The CDR3 DNA follows: TGCAGCGTTAAAAGTCCGCCACTATACAGGGTGGGGGGAAACACCATATATTTT.

This chain connects TRBV29-1 to TRBJ1-1; the match to TRBD1 covers 7 bases. Germline V gives CDR1 SQVTM, CDR2 ANQGSEA. Losses at the gene ends were 5 bases for V and 5 bases for J; bases not matched to a gene: 5. The CDR3 loop spans 12 amino acids. DNA of the CDR3: TGCAGCGTTTGGACAGGTAGAACTGAAGCTTTCTTT. This codes for CSVWTGRTEAFF.